This TCR beta chain comes out of a study of response to subunit inactivated influenza vaccine. CDR1 is SGDLS and CDR2 is YYNGEE in the germline V gene. The CDR3 runs to 13 residues. With 1 base removed from V and 4 bases from J, the gap between germline ends came to 6 bases. TCRdb itself ran the RT-PCR reads through MiXCR, one entry per CDR3 protein. The sample gives hundreds of thousands of distinct CDR3 sequences, 10% to 12% of which show up once; roughly 11% is in the top ten. This clonotype was found a few times. A further study also used this sample, focusing on T cells expressing NK-cell markers. That paper notes: Production of TCR beta cDNA relied on 5'RACE template switching with UMIs. Out of eight donors sequenced, seven tested HCMV-seropositive and the remaining one seronegative. The CD3+CD56-NKG2C+ fraction of a handful of donors was also led by these clonotypes. The study did not resolve the HCMV specificity of expanded NKG2C+ T cell clones.

The source is a man aged 45 to 65 who received an inactivated influenza vaccine. Sequences were derived from PBMCs from blood, sampled on the day of vaccination. This sequence joins TRBV9 and TRBJ2-1; D is uncertain. The CDR3 DNA reads as TGTGCCAGCAGCGTATACAGTTACAATGAGCAGTTCTTC. Encoded protein: CASSVYSYNEQFF.